This T cell receptor (beta chain) was sequenced during a study of regulatory T cells in long-lasting Graves disease. Study context: Prior antithyroid drug treatment in newly diagnosed Graves' patients lasted under 3 months.

In germline, CDR1 is SGHAT, CDR2 FQNNGV. Trimming removed 5 bases at V and 0 bases at J, with 10 bases between. CDR3 length: 14 amino acids. Concerning this clonotype: A much larger clone sits a single nucleotide away, making a read error possible. The conserved closing phenylalanine or tryptophan is absent in this CDR3, likely reflecting a read error.

Time point defined: newly diagnosed GD, antithyroid drugs for less than 3 months. PBMC-derived RNA was used for the TCR library. Library construction for TCR beta used iRepertoire HTBI primers and Arm-PCR of CDR3 regions. TCRdb re-derived calls from the multiplex PCR reads in MiXCR, one entry per CDR3 protein. Of hundreds of thousands of distinct CDR3 sequences in the sample, approximately 15% were seen once. These data were also filed under a second study, of T cells in Graves' hyperthyroidism and ophthalmopathy. As that study records: The HTBI set primed first-round TCR CDR3 RT-PCR. The model foresaw ophthalmopathy a median around 6 months prior to onset.

This receptor was obtained from a man aged 25 to 40 with Graves disease. V and J are TRBV11-2 and TRBJ1-1; maybe TRBD1 (5 bases). The source material was peripheral blood mononuclear cells (PBMCs), sampled at new diagnosis, from a patient treated with antithyroid drugs. CDR3: CASSPGHLNTEAFY. In nucleotides, the CDR3 is TGTGCCAGCAGCCCCGGACATTTGAACACTGAAGCTTTCTAT.